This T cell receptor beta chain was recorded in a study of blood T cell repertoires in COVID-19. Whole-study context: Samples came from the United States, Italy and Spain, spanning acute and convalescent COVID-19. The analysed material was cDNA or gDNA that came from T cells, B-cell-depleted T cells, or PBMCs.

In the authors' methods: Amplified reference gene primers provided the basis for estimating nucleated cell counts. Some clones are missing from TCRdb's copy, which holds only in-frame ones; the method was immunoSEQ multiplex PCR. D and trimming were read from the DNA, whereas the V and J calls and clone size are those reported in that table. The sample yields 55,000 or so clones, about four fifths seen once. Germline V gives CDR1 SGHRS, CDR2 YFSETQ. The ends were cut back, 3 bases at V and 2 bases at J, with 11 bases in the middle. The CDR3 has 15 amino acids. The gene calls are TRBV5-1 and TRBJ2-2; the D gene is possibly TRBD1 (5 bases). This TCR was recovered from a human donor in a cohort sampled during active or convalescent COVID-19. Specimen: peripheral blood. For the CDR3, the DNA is TGCGCCAGCAGCTGGATGGACACAAACACCGGGGAGCTGTTTTTT. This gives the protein CASSWMDTNTGELFF. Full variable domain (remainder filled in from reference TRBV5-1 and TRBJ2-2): KAGVTQTPRYLIKTRGQQVTLSCSPISGHRSVSWYQQTPGQGLQFLFEYFSETQRNKGNFPGRFSGRQFSNSRSEMNVSTLELGDSALYLCASSWMDTNTGELFFGEGSRLTVL.